The next 8 T cell receptor beta chains were all read from a single sample in a study of blood T cell repertoires in COVID-19. Clones were read by immunoSEQ multiplex PCR, and TCRdb kept only the in-frame ones, dropping some. Of under 150,000 clones listed, more than 65% are singletons. The specimen sequenced was peripheral blood. The origin of the receptors is a woman between 70 and 85 years old with acute or convalescent COVID-19.

V and J are TRBV5-1 and TRBJ1-4; the match to TRBD1 covers 10 bases. This CDR3 is built from 15 residues. V was pared by 1 base and J by 6 bases, with 3 bases of the junction left unmatched. Per the germline V gene, CDR1 is SGHRS and CDR2 is YFSETQ. CDR3 in amino acids: CASSLTGTGDEKLFF. As DNA, the CDR3 is TGCGCCAGCAGCTTGACCGGGACAGGGGATGAAAAACTGTTTTTT. Looking up the rest from reference TRBV5-1 and TRBJ1-4 gives the full variable domain: KAGVTQTPRYLIKTRGQQVTLSCSPISGHRSVSWYQQTPGQGLQFLFEYFSETQRNKGNFPGRFSGRQFSNSRSEMNVSTLELGDSALYLCASSLTGTGDEKLFFGSGTQLSVL.

The chain carries TRBV7-2 and TRBJ2-1; the D is unclear. V lost 5 bases to trimming and J lost 9 bases, with 11 bases between them. Per germline, CDR1 SGHTA and CDR2 FQGNSA. The CDR3 spans 12 residues. DNA of the CDR3: TGTGCCAGCAGCATCAACGGTCCTGAGCAGTTCTTC. Amino acid sequence: CASSINGPEQFF.

V is TRBV9 and J is TRBJ1-2; D call uncertain. Per germline, CDR1 SGDLS and CDR2 YYNGEE. V was shortened by 0 bases and J by 2 bases, with 8 bases between the two germline ends. The CDR3 extends over 14 amino acids. This chain's CDR3 is CASSVDQANYGYTF. The CDR3 bases are TGTGCCAGCAGCGTAGATCAGGCAAACTATGGCTACACCTTC.

The rearrangement joins TRBV21-1 to TRBJ2-5; whether TRBD2, the table's D call, matches the DNA was not checked. TRBV21-1 is marked as a pseudogene. The CDR3 has 18 amino acids. DNA of the CDR3: TGTGCCAGCAGCAAATCCCCAAGTAGGCTAGCGATCCAAGAGACCCAGTACTTC. This sequence encodes CASSKSPSRLAIQETQYF.

This clone turned up a few times. The chain employs TRBV6-2 or TRBV6-3 and TRBJ2-5; D is unclear. The V end was cut by 2 bases, the J end by 2 bases, with 3 bases between. The CDR3 has 12 amino acids. Germline V lookup: CDR1 MNHEY, CDR2 SVGEGT. The chain's CDR3 is CASSYPQETQYF. DNA of the CDR3: TGTGCCAGCAGTTACCCGCAAGAGACCCAGTACTTC.

V is TRBV21-1 and J is TRBJ1-5. TRBV21-1 is a pseudogene segment. The length of the CDR3 is 20 residues. The CDR3 DNA sequence: TGTGCCAGCAGCACCCCCTGGAGGGACGGAGAACAACATAGCAATCAGCCCCAGCATTTT. This translates into CASSTPWRDGEQHSNQPQHF.

This clone was picked up one time. The V gene is TRBV5-4, the J gene TRBJ2-1; 12 nucleotides match TRBD2. Germline-derived CDR1 and CDR2 are SGHNT and YYREEE (reference sequence). This CDR3 spans 16 amino acids. V was pared by 5 bases and J by 0 bases, with 3 bases of the junction left unmatched. CDR3 amino acids: CASSGLAGNSYNEQFF. CDR3 sequence (DNA): TGTGCCAGCAGTGGACTAGCGGGAAACTCCTACAATGAGCAGTTCTTC.

This rearrangement joins TRBV7-9 to TRBJ1-1; D gene unclear. Per the germline V gene, CDR1 is SEHNR and CDR2 is FQNEAQ (reference sequence). The CDR3 sequence is 13 residues long. V was shortened by 5 bases and J by 2 bases, with 9 bases between the two germline ends. The DNA of the CDR3 is TGTGCCAGCAGCCTCTACAGTAACACTGAAGCTTTCTTT. This gives the protein CASSLYSNTEAFF. Full variable domain (outside the CDR3, taken from reference TRBV7-9 and TRBJ1-1): DTGVSQNPRHKITKRGQNVTFRCDPISEHNRLYWYRQTLGQGPEFLTYFQNEAQLEKSRLLSDRFSAERPKGSFSTLEIQRTEQGDSAMYLCASSLYSNTEAFFGQGTRLTVV.